A selection of T cell receptor beta chains follows, all from one sample in a study of neurological immune-mediated disorders. MiXCR, run by TCRdb on the 5' RACE reads, gives a single entry per CDR3 protein. There are approximately 29,000 distinct CDR3 sequences in the sample; 9% to 15% occur only once, and 6.5% to 9% lies in the top ten. Sequencing input: PBMCs. The receptors originated from a man in his sixties in good health. Each CDR3 is given with its conserved first and last residue. Fields, in order: D gene, J gene, V gene, CDR3 length, clone size, CDR3 protein, CDR3 DNA. A D gene is named only where the DNA matches it firmly. Clone size appears in some rows only: once, few, many, or a class for an expanded clone.

>.|TRBJ1-2|TRBV28|12|many
CASSRFTGGYTF
TGTGCCAGCAGTCGGTTTACGGGTGGCTACACCTTC
>.|TRBJ1-6|TRBV20-1|17|many
CSASRDAPGTGNSPLHF
TGCAGTGCTAGTCGGGACGCTCCCGGGACGGGCAATTCACCCCTCCACTTT
>TRBD1|TRBJ2-3|TRBV7-9|15|many
CASSYRTGGTDTQYF
TGTGCCAGCAGCTACAGGACAGGGGGCACAGATACGCAGTATTTT
>.|TRBJ2-1|TRBV11-1|18|many
CASSFSFQGAAGNNEQFF
TGTGCCAGCAGCTTTAGCTTCCAGGGTGCGGCGGGCAACAATGAGCAGTTCTTC
>.|TRBJ2-3|TRBV28|12|many
CASSLFGDTQYF
TGTGCCAGCAGTTTATTTGGAGATACGCAGTATTTT
>TRBD2|TRBJ2-3|TRBV5-1|15|many
CASSILAAGADTQYF
TGCGCCAGCAGCATTCTAGCGGCAGGCGCAGATACGCAGTATTTT
>.|TRBJ2-7|TRBV7-9|12|many
CASSLSPYEQYF
TGTGCCAGCAGCTTAAGTCCCTACGAGCAGTACTTC
>TRBD2|TRBJ2-2|TRBV20-1|18|medium-sized
CSASASPTSGLNTGELFF
TGCAGTGCTAGCGCCTCCCCGACTAGCGGGCTGAACACCGGGGAGCTGTTTTTT
>TRBD2|TRBJ2-1|TRBV4-2|17|many
CASSQDDGGGVGQILFF
TGTGCCAGCAGCCAAGATGACGGGGGGGGTGTAGGACAGATACTTTTCTTC
>.|TRBJ2-1|TRBV20-1|12|many
CSARDARNEQFF
TGCAGTGCTAGAGATGCTAGGAATGAGCAGTTCTTC
>TRBD1|TRBJ1-2|TRBV12-3/TRBV12-4|14|many
CASKLTGETYGYTF
TGTGCCAGCAAACTGACAGGGGAAACCTATGGCTACACCTTC
>TRBD2|TRBJ2-1|TRBV29-1|17|many
CSVDPKPIAGGGDEQFF
TGCAGCGTTGATCCCAAACCTATAGCGGGAGGTGGGGATGAGCAGTTCTTC
>.|TRBJ2-7|TRBV7-2|14|.
CACSLGNIPYEQYF
TGTGCCTGTAGCTTAGGTAATATTCCGTACGAGCAGTACTTC
>.|TRBJ2-3|TRBV7-3|13|many
CASSFSAGDTQYF
TGTGCCAGCAGCTTCTCGGCTGGGGATACGCAGTATTTT
>.|TRBJ2-7|TRBV20-1|12|many
CSGGSNSYEQYF
TGCAGTGGGGGCAGTAACTCCTACGAGCAGTACTTC
>TRBD1|TRBJ1-2|TRBV7-2|16|many
CASSLAGQGGGYGYTF
TGTGCCAGCAGCTTAGCCGGACAGGGAGGAGGCTATGGCTACACCTTC
>.|TRBJ2-1|TRBV12-3/TRBV12-4|15|many
CASSPRDTRYNEQFF
TGTGCCAGCAGTCCGCGGGACACCCGCTACAATGAGCAGTTCTTC
>TRBD1|TRBJ2-2|TRBV12-3/TRBV12-4|14|many
CAIDRGPNTGELFF
TGTGCGATCGACAGGGGCCCGAACACCGGGGAGCTGTTTTTT
>.|TRBJ2-7|TRBV20-1|15|many
CSAPVTGIVFDEQYF
TGCAGTGCGCCCGTGACAGGTATTGTCTTTGACGAGCAGTACTTC
>TRBD1|TRBJ1-5|TRBV15|16|many
CATSRVPGQGGQPQHF
TGTGCCACCAGCAGAGTTCCGGGACAGGGAGGACAGCCCCAGCATTTT
>.|TRBJ2-7|TRBV21-1|13|many
CASSKDTFYEQYF
TGTGCCAGCAGCAAAGACACCTTCTACGAGCAGTACTTC
>.|TRBJ2-6|TRBV12-5|12|.
CASGLPPDDLTF
TGTGCTAGTGGTTTACCCCCAGACGACCTGACTTTC
>.|TRBJ2-7|TRBV5-6|11|many
CASSLNTEQYF
TGTGCCAGCAGCTTGAATACCGAGCAGTACTTC
>TRBD2|TRBJ2-3|TRBV20-1|13|many
CSARSSGTDTQYF
TGCAGTGCTAGAAGTAGCGGGACAGATACGCAGTATTTT
>.|TRBJ2-2|TRBV5-5|16|many
CASSLGHLMNTGELFF
TGTGCCAGCAGCTTGGGACACTTGATGAACACCGGGGAGCTGTTTTTT
>TRBD2|TRBJ2-6|TRBV3-1|16|many
CASSQAGGSGANVLTF
TGTGCCAGCAGCCAAGCGGGAGGCTCTGGGGCCAACGTCCTGACTTTC
>TRBD1|TRBJ1-1|TRBV14|17|medium-sized
CASSLFDRGPLNTEAFF
TGTGCCAGCAGCCTCTTCGACAGGGGGCCGCTGAACACTGAAGCTTTCTTT
>.|TRBJ2-7|TRBV20-1|13|many
CSARGWGNYEQYF
TGCAGTGCTAGAGGGTGGGGTAACTACGAGCAGTACTTC
>TRBD2|TRBJ2-1|TRBV4-3|17|many
CASSQVPGIAGPAEQFF
TGCGCCAGCAGCCAAGTCCCTGGCATAGCGGGCCCGGCGGAGCAGTTCTTC
>.|TRBJ1-1|TRBV2|15|many
CASSNPRQINTEAFF
TGTGCCAGCTCCAACCCTAGACAGATTAACACTGAAGCTTTCTTT
>.|TRBJ2-6|TRBV28|14|many
CASTGHSGANVLTF
TGTGCCAGCACCGGACATTCTGGGGCCAACGTCCTGACTTTC
>.|TRBJ1-1|TRBV20-1|16|many
CSARAVLGQYNTEAFF
TGCAGTGCTAGAGCCGTGCTGGGCCAGTATAACACTGAAGCTTTCTTT
>.|TRBJ2-7|TRBV4-3|15|many
CASSQGLGLSYEQYF
TGCGCCAGCAGCCAAGGCCTCGGGCTCTCCTACGAGCAGTACTTC
>.|TRBJ1-1|TRBV5-6|13|many
CASSWGDDTEAFF
TGTGCCAGCAGCTGGGGGGACGACACTGAAGCTTTCTTT
>.|TRBJ1-5|TRBV7-8|17|many
CASSLAWGGVGNQPQHF
TGTGCCAGCAGCTTAGCGTGGGGTGGGGTGGGCAATCAGCCCCAGCATTTT
>.|TRBJ2-1|TRBV7-2|11|many
CASSFIGEQFF
TGTGCCAGCAGCTTTATAGGAGAGCAGTTCTTC
>.|TRBJ2-5|TRBV3-1|12|many
CASSQGFGTQYF
TGTGCCAGCAGCCAAGGCTTCGGGACCCAGTACTTC
>.|TRBJ1-1|TRBV6-6|15|many
CASRTIFDGALRAFF
TGTGCCAGCAGGACAATTTTCGACGGCGCCTTAAGGGCTTTCTTT
>TRBD1|TRBJ2-1|TRBV20-1|16|many
CSARPDVGQGFNEQFF
TGCAGTGCTAGGCCAGACGTCGGACAGGGGTTCAATGAGCAGTTCTTC
>.|TRBJ1-2|TRBV29-1|13|many
CSVGDGVGYGYTF
TGCAGCGTAGGGGACGGCGTAGGCTATGGCTACACCTTC
>TRBD1|TRBJ2-7|TRBV5-1|15|.
CASSLEQTGTSEQYF
TGCGCCAGCAGCTTGGAGCAGACAGGGACCTCCGAGCAGTACTTC
>.|TRBJ2-1|TRBV7-2|15|many
CASSLEGLAYNEQFF
TGTGCCAGCAGCTTAGAAGGACTGGCCTACAATGAGCAGTTCTTC